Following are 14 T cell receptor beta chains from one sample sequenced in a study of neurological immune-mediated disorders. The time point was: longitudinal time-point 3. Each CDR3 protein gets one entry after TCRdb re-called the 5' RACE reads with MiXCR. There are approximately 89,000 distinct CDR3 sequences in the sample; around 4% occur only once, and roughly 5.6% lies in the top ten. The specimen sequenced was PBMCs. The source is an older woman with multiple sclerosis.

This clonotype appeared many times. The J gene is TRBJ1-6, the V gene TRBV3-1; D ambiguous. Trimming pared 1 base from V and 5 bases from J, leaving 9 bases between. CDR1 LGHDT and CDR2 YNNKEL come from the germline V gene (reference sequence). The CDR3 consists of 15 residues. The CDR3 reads CASSQADMNNSPLHF. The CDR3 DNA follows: TGTGCCAGCAGCCAAGCAGATATGAATAATTCACCCCTCCACTTT.

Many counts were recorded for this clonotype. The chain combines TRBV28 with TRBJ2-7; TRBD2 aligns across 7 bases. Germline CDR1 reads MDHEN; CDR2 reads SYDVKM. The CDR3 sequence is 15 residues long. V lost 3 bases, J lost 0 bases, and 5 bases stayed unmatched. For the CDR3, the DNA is TGTGCCAGCAGTTTCCTACGGGGGGACTCCTACGAGCAGTACTTC. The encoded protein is CASSFLRGDSYEQYF.

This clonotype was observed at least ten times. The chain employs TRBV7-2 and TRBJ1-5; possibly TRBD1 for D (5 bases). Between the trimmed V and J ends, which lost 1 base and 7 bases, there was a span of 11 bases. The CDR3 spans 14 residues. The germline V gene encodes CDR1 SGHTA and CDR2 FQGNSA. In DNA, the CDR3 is TGTGCCAGCAGCTTAGGACAGTATCGGCAGCCCCAGCATTTT. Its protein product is CASSLGQYRQPQHF.

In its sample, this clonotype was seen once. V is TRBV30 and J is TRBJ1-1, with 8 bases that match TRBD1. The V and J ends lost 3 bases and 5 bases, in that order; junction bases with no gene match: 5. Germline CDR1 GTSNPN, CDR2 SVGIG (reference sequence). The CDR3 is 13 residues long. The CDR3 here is CAWSRGQGTEAFF. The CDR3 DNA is TGTGCCTGGAGCCGAGGACAGGGTACTGAAGCTTTCTTT.

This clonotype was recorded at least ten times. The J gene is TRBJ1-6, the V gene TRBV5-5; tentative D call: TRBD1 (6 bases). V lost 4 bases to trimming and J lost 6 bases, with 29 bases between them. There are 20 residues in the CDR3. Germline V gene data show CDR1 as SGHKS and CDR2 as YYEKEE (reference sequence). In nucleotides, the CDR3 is TGTGCCAGCAGCCCGATGGCACCCGCGGGGGCAGGGGCTCGTAATTCACCCCTCCACTTT. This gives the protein CASSPMAPAGAGARNSPLHF.

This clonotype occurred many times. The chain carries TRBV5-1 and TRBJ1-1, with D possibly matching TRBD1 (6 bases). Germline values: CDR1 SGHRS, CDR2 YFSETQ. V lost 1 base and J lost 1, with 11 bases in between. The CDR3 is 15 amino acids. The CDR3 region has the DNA TGCGCCAGCAGCTTGAGAACAGGGCCGAACACTGAAGCTTTCTTT. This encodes CASSLRTGPNTEAFF. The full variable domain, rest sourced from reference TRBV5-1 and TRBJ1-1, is KAGVTQTPRYLIKTRGQQVTLSCSPISGHRSVSWYQQTPGQGLQFLFEYFSETQRNKGNFPGRFSGRQFSNSRSEMNVSTLELGDSALYLCASSLRTGPNTEAFFGQGTRLTVV.

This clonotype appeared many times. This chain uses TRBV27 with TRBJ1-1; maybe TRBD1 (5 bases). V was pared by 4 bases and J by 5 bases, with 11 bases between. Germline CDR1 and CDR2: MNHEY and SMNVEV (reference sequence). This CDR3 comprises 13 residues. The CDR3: CASSSRGGTEAFF. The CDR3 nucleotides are TGTGCCAGCAGTTCCCGGGGGGGTACTGAAGCTTTCTTT.

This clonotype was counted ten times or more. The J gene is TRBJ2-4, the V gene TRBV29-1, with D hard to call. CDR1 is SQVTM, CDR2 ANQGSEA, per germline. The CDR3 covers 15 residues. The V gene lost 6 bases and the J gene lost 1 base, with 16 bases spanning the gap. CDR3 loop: CSVEPRNGAKNIQYF. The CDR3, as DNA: TGCAGCGTCGAACCGAGGAATGGTGCCAAAAACATTCAGTACTTC.

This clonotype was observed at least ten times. The CDR3 DNA follows: TGTGCCAGCAGCTTAGGCCAGGGAATATCCTACGAGCAGTACTTC. Protein product: CASSLGQGISYEQYF. The chain joins TRBV11-2 to TRBJ2-7; D perhaps matches TRBD1 (5 bases). Germline loops: CDR1 SGHAT, CDR2 FQNNGV. This CDR3 has 15 amino acids. Trimming left V 1 base short and J 1 base short, with 11 bases between.

CDR3 amino acids: CASSPPAGSNTEAFF. CDR3 coding DNA: TGTGCCAGCTCACCACCGGCAGGGAGTAACACTGAAGCTTTCTTT. V and J are TRBV18 and TRBJ1-1; D is possibly TRBD1 (5 bases). Germline V gene data show CDR1 as KGHSH and CDR2 as LQKENI. The CDR3 sequence is 15 residues long. With 0 bases removed from V and 2 bases from J, the gap between germline ends came to 10 bases.

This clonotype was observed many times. The CDR3 nucleotides read TGTGCCAGCAGCTTAGTCCCCCAGGGGGTGGTTTCCTACGAGCAGTACTTC. This encodes CASSLVPQGVVSYEQYF. V usage is TRBV7-2 and J usage is TRBJ2-7; 7 nucleotides agree with TRBD1. The trim removed 1 base at V and 1 base at J, leaving 10 bases unmatched. Germline lookup yields CDR1 SGHTA and CDR2 FQGNSA. The CDR3 loop spans 17 amino acids.

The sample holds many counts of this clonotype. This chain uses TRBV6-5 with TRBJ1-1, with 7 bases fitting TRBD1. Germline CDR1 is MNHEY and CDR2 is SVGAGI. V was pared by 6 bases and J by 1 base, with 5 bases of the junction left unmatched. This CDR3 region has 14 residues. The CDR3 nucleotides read TGTGCCAGCAGACGACAGGGACCGAACACTGAAGCTTTCTTT. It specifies CASRRQGPNTEAFF.

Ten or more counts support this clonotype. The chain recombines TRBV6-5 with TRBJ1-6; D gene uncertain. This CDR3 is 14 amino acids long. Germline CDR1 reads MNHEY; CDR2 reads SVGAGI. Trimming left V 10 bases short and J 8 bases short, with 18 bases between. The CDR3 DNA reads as TGTGCCACCCAAGCGGCAAACATCGATTCACCCCTCCACTTT. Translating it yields CATQAANIDSPLHF.

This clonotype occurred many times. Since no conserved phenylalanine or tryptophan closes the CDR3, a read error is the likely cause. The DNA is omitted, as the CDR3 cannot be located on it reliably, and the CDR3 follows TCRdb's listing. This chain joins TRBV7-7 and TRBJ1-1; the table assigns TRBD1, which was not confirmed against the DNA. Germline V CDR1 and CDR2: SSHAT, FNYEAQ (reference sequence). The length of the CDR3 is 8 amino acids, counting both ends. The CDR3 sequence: CASSPDRR.